This T cell receptor (beta chain) derives from a study of OX40 agonist ivuxolimab in advanced cancers. On the study more broadly: Patients were treated with ivuxolimab, an agonistic anti-OX40 (CD134) antibody.

Only in-frame clones appear in the TCRdb table, and some are missing; sequencing was by immunoSEQ multiplex PCR. The data hold roughly 90,000 clones, with roughly 85% observed a single time. CDR1 SGHTA and CDR2 FQGNSA come from the germline V gene. V was cut by 2 bases and J by 5 bases, with 6 bases left in between. The CDR3 length is 12 residues. This TCR was sampled from an adult with an advanced solid tumor such as melanoma, head and neck, liver or kidney cancer. The sequences come from CD4+ or CD8+ T cells sorted from blood, collected in a trial of the OX40 agonist ivuxolimab. The rearrangement joins TRBV7-2 to TRBJ2-5; D is unresolved. As DNA, the CDR3 is TGTGCCAGCAGCTTAAACTTGGAGACCCAGTACTTC. Translating gives CASSLNLETQYF.